Listed here is a single TCR beta chain. This entry belongs to a study of blood T cell repertoires in COVID-19. Authors' methods: Using reference gene primer amplification, nucleated cell counts were estimated. The method was immunoSEQ multiplex PCR; TCRdb's version includes in-frame clones alone and lacks a portion of them. That table is the source of V, J and clone size, and D and trimming were worked out from the DNA. This sample has a few hundred thousand clones, with roughly nine tenths found just once. The junction had 9 bases not matched to a gene; V was cut back by 2 bases and J by 7 bases. Per the germline V gene, CDR1 is WNHNN and CDR2 is SYGVQD (reference sequence). This CDR3 has 15 residues.

Material for sequencing was PBMCs or T cells enriched from blood (not recorded which). The receptor's source is a woman aged 55-70 years who had recovered from COVID-19. This chain links TRBV10-1 with TRBJ2-7; TRBD2 agrees at 9 bases. CDR3 DNA: TGCGCCAGCAGTGAGCGGGTCGCGGGAGGGGTTGAGCAGTACTTC. It translates to CASSERVAGGVEQYF.